These T cell receptor beta chains were read from a single sample in a study of T-cell memory formation after mild COVID-19. Each CDR3 protein gets one entry after TCRdb re-called the 5' RACE reads with MiXCR. The sample shows 250,000 to 350,000 distinct CDR3 sequences, roughly 15% of them seen only once. Material: PBMCs or a T cell subset sorted from them (not recorded which). These receptor sequences come from a young man who had mild COVID-19 (a few samples of this study predate the infection). Cell type and time point are not known. Both conserved end residues are part of each CDR3. Each record gives: D gene, clone size, J gene, V gene, CDR3 DNA, CDR3 protein. The D gene is left open where the match is weak. Where a row states a size, it is once, few, many or the class of an expanded clone; other rows omit it.

d_gene: .; abundance: many; j_gene: TRBJ2-4; v_gene: TRBV5-1; CDR3nt: TGCGCCAGCAGCTCTTTTGGGGGGGCCAAAAACATTCAGTACTTC; CDR3aa: CASSSFGGAKNIQYF
d_gene: .; abundance: .; j_gene: TRBJ2-5; v_gene: TRBV7-2; CDR3nt: TGTGCCAGCGGTCCAGCAGGTGGGGAAGAGACCCAGTACTTC; CDR3aa: CASGPAGGEETQYF
d_gene: .; abundance: .; j_gene: TRBJ2-7; v_gene: TRBV7-9; CDR3nt: TGTGCCAGCAGCTCGGACAATTTCTGGCCCTACGAGCAGTACTTC; CDR3aa: CASSSDNFWPYEQYF
d_gene: .; abundance: few; j_gene: TRBJ2-3; v_gene: TRBV11-2; CDR3nt: TGTGCCAGCATCCGACGTCTAGGAGGGGGGAACACAGATACGCAGTATTTT; CDR3aa: CASIRRLGGGNTDTQYF
d_gene: TRBD1; abundance: few; j_gene: TRBJ1-5; v_gene: TRBV5-1; CDR3nt: TGCGCCAGCAGCTCGACAGGGGGCCATCAGCCCCAGCATTTT; CDR3aa: CASSSTGGHQPQHF
d_gene: .; abundance: .; j_gene: TRBJ1-1; v_gene: TRBV24-1; CDR3nt: TGTGCCACCAGTGACTCCATTGGGGGGACTGAAGCTTTCTTT; CDR3aa: CATSDSIGGTEAFF
d_gene: .; abundance: .; j_gene: TRBJ1-6; v_gene: TRBV20-1; CDR3nt: TGCAGTGCTAGGATCGGGATTATGGCCTATAATTCACCCCTCCACTTT; CDR3aa: CSARIGIMAYNSPLHF
d_gene: .; abundance: few; j_gene: TRBJ1-4; v_gene: TRBV4-3; CDR3nt: TGCGCCAGCAGCCTAGTCTCTAATGAAAAACTGTTTTTT; CDR3aa: CASSLVSNEKLFF
d_gene: TRBD1; abundance: many; j_gene: TRBJ2-7; v_gene: TRBV5-1; CDR3nt: TGCGCCAGCAGCACCGGGACAGGAAGCTACGAGCAGTACTTC; CDR3aa: CASSTGTGSYEQYF
d_gene: .; abundance: few; j_gene: TRBJ1-1; v_gene: TRBV7-2; CDR3nt: TGTGCCAGCAGCTCTGGCAGGAACACTGAAGCTTTCTTT; CDR3aa: CASSSGRNTEAFF
d_gene: .; abundance: few; j_gene: TRBJ2-5; v_gene: TRBV7-9; CDR3nt: TGTGCCAGCAGCTTATTACAGCAAGAGACCCAGTACTTC; CDR3aa: CASSLLQQETQYF
d_gene: .; abundance: .; j_gene: TRBJ2-5; v_gene: TRBV7-2; CDR3nt: TGTGCCAGCAGCTTATCGCGGGACAAAGAGACCCAGTACTTC; CDR3aa: CASSLSRDKETQYF
d_gene: .; abundance: .; j_gene: TRBJ1-2; v_gene: TRBV20-1; CDR3nt: TGCAGTGCACCCCGGGACCTTATTAACTATGGCTACACCTTC; CDR3aa: CSAPRDLINYGYTF
d_gene: TRBD1; abundance: .; j_gene: TRBJ1-1; v_gene: TRBV12-3/TRBV12-4; CDR3nt: TGTGCCAGCAGTCCTGAAGGGACAGGGAGAGCTTTCTTT; CDR3aa: CASSPEGTGRAFF
d_gene: TRBD1; abundance: .; j_gene: TRBJ2-2; v_gene: TRBV12-3/TRBV12-4; CDR3nt: TGTGCCAGCAGACAGGGGGCTATAACCGGGGAGCTGTTTTTT; CDR3aa: CASRQGAITGELFF
d_gene: .; abundance: few; j_gene: TRBJ1-3; v_gene: TRBV7-6; CDR3nt: TGTGCCAGCAGCCCGACCGCCTCTGGAAACACCATATATTTT; CDR3aa: CASSPTASGNTIYF
d_gene: .; abundance: many; j_gene: TRBJ1-1; v_gene: TRBV20-1; CDR3nt: TGCAGTGCTCCGGAGGGCCCGAACACTGAAGCTTTCTTT; CDR3aa: CSAPEGPNTEAFF
d_gene: TRBD2; abundance: few; j_gene: TRBJ2-5; v_gene: TRBV20-1; CDR3nt: TGCAGTGCTAGCCCCTCTAGCGGGGGGGTTCGAGAGACCCAGTACTTC; CDR3aa: CSASPSSGGVRETQYF
d_gene: .; abundance: many; j_gene: TRBJ2-7; v_gene: TRBV7-6; CDR3nt: TGTGCCAGCAGCTTAGCACAACAGGAGTCCTACGAGCAGTACTTC; CDR3aa: CASSLAQQESYEQYF
d_gene: .; abundance: few; j_gene: TRBJ2-7; v_gene: TRBV20-1; CDR3nt: TGCAGTGCTGGAATTGACAGCTCCTACGAGCAGTACTTC; CDR3aa: CSAGIDSSYEQYF
d_gene: .; abundance: few; j_gene: TRBJ1-1; v_gene: TRBV10-3; CDR3nt: TGTGCCATCAGTGAATGGGGATCTGAAGCTTTCTTT; CDR3aa: CAISEWGSEAFF
d_gene: .; abundance: few; j_gene: TRBJ2-6; v_gene: TRBV20-1; CDR3nt: TGCAGTGCTATTTTGAGCTCTGGGGCCAACGTCCTGACTTTC; CDR3aa: CSAILSSGANVLTF
d_gene: .; abundance: few; j_gene: TRBJ1-2; v_gene: TRBV9; CDR3nt: TGTGCCAGCAGCGTAACGGGGGCGCTGGGCTACACCTTC; CDR3aa: CASSVTGALGYTF
d_gene: .; abundance: .; j_gene: TRBJ1-1; v_gene: TRBV2; CDR3nt: TGTGCCAGCAGTGAAGGCGTTAAGGGCACTGAAGCTTTCTTT; CDR3aa: CASSEGVKGTEAFF
d_gene: .; abundance: few; j_gene: TRBJ2-2; v_gene: TRBV7-9; CDR3nt: TGTGCCAGCAGCCAGGACAGAGACACCGGGGAGCTGTTTTTT; CDR3aa: CASSQDRDTGELFF
d_gene: .; abundance: few; j_gene: TRBJ2-4; v_gene: TRBV6-5; CDR3nt: TGTGCCAGCAGTTACCCGGGGGCAGGGAACATTCAGTACTTC; CDR3aa: CASSYPGAGNIQYF
d_gene: TRBD1; abundance: few; j_gene: TRBJ1-1; v_gene: TRBV30; CDR3nt: TGTGCCTGGGCACAGGGGGGGACTGAAGCTTTCTTT; CDR3aa: CAWAQGGTEAFF
d_gene: .; abundance: few; j_gene: TRBJ2-5; v_gene: TRBV7-3; CDR3nt: TGTGCCAGCAGCGACGGACAGCCTCAAGAGACCCAGTACTTC; CDR3aa: CASSDGQPQETQYF
d_gene: .; abundance: .; j_gene: TRBJ2-7; v_gene: TRBV4-1; CDR3nt: TGCGCCAGCAGCCAAGACCGCGGGGGCCTAACATACGAGCAGTACTTC; CDR3aa: CASSQDRGGLTYEQYF
d_gene: .; abundance: few; j_gene: TRBJ1-1; v_gene: TRBV7-6; CDR3nt: TGTGCCAGCAGCTTACTGGGGGGCTCGGTGAACACTGAAGCTTTCTTT; CDR3aa: CASSLLGGSVNTEAFF
d_gene: .; abundance: few; j_gene: TRBJ2-3; v_gene: TRBV12-5; CDR3nt: TGTGCTAGTGTTTTATCCGGGACAGATACGCAGTATTTT; CDR3aa: CASVLSGTDTQYF
d_gene: .; abundance: few; j_gene: TRBJ2-3; v_gene: TRBV6-1; CDR3nt: TGTGCCAGCAGTGAAATTGGCTCCCGGGGCGCAGATACGCAGTATTTT; CDR3aa: CASSEIGSRGADTQYF
d_gene: TRBD1; abundance: .; j_gene: TRBJ1-2; v_gene: TRBV4-1; CDR3nt: TGCGCCAGCAGCCAAGCTTATGTCCCGGACAGGAACTATGGCTACACCTTC; CDR3aa: CASSQAYVPDRNYGYTF
d_gene: TRBD1; abundance: few; j_gene: TRBJ1-6; v_gene: TRBV5-1; CDR3nt: TGCGCCAGCAGCTTGGAGAGGACAGGTTCAGGTGCACCCCTCCACTTT; CDR3aa: CASSLERTGSGAPLHF
d_gene: .; abundance: few; j_gene: TRBJ1-4; v_gene: TRBV24-1; CDR3nt: TGTGCCACCAGTGATCAAACAGGCGGAACTAATGAAAAACTGTTTTTT; CDR3aa: CATSDQTGGTNEKLFF
d_gene: .; abundance: many; j_gene: TRBJ2-3; v_gene: TRBV4-3; CDR3nt: TGCGCCAGCAGCCAAGATTGGAACGCTGGCACAGATACGCAGTATTTT; CDR3aa: CASSQDWNAGTDTQYF
d_gene: .; abundance: .; j_gene: TRBJ2-5; v_gene: TRBV10-3; CDR3nt: TGTGCCATCAGTGCCAACATAGGAGTTCAAGAGACCCAGTACTTC; CDR3aa: CAISANIGVQETQYF
d_gene: .; abundance: .; j_gene: TRBJ2-3; v_gene: TRBV4-1; CDR3nt: TGCGCCAGCAGCCACCCAGAGCGGACCACAGATACGCAGTATTTT; CDR3aa: CASSHPERTTDTQYF
d_gene: .; abundance: few; j_gene: TRBJ2-7; v_gene: TRBV6-1; CDR3nt: TGTACCAGCAGACCTGGACGGTCCAACTCCTACGAGCAGTACTTC; CDR3aa: CTSRPGRSNSYEQYF
d_gene: TRBD2; abundance: few; j_gene: TRBJ2-3; v_gene: TRBV6-2/TRBV6-3; CDR3nt: TGTGCCAGCAGTGCCCCGGTAGCGGGGCTCACAGATACGCAGTATTTT; CDR3aa: CASSAPVAGLTDTQYF
d_gene: .; abundance: .; j_gene: TRBJ1-5; v_gene: TRBV7-2; CDR3nt: TGTGCCAGCAGCTTACAGGGGTATAGCAATCAGCCCCAGCATTTT; CDR3aa: CASSLQGYSNQPQHF
d_gene: .; abundance: few; j_gene: TRBJ1-5; v_gene: TRBV4-3; CDR3nt: TGCGCCAGCAGCCAAGATCTTCCCCTCGGTGGCCCTAATCAGCCCCAGCATTTT; CDR3aa: CASSQDLPLGGPNQPQHF
d_gene: .; abundance: few; j_gene: TRBJ2-7; v_gene: TRBV20-1; CDR3nt: TGCAGTGGCCTAGACGTTTTCTACGAGCAGTACTTC; CDR3aa: CSGLDVFYEQYF
d_gene: .; abundance: .; j_gene: TRBJ2-3; v_gene: TRBV10-3; CDR3nt: TGTGCCATCAGTGAGTCTGGCACAGATACGCAGTATTTT; CDR3aa: CAISESGTDTQYF
d_gene: .; abundance: .; j_gene: TRBJ1-2; v_gene: TRBV5-6; CDR3nt: TGTGCCAGCAGCCCCAGGGGATACTATGGCTACACCTTC; CDR3aa: CASSPRGYYGYTF
d_gene: .; abundance: few; j_gene: TRBJ2-7; v_gene: TRBV7-9; CDR3nt: TGTGCCAGCAGCTTAGATGAAGTATCGGGTTTGAAAGAGCAGTACTTC; CDR3aa: CASSLDEVSGLKEQYF
d_gene: .; abundance: .; j_gene: TRBJ2-3; v_gene: TRBV12-3/TRBV12-4; CDR3nt: TGTGCCAGCGGTTCCCTCAGGGAGGCAGATACGCAGTATTTT; CDR3aa: CASGSLREADTQYF
d_gene: .; abundance: many; j_gene: TRBJ1-1; v_gene: TRBV4-1; CDR3nt: TGCGCCAGCAGCCAAGATCTCGGGAACACTGAAGCTTTCTTT; CDR3aa: CASSQDLGNTEAFF
d_gene: TRBD1; abundance: once; j_gene: TRBJ2-1; v_gene: TRBV14; CDR3nt: TGTGCCAGCAGCAATCGGGACAGGCTGTTCAATGAGCAGTTCTTC; CDR3aa: CASSNRDRLFNEQFF
d_gene: TRBD1; abundance: .; j_gene: TRBJ1-6; v_gene: TRBV5-1; CDR3nt: TGCGCCAGCAGCCTCGGGGACAGGGGGAATTCACCCCTCCACTTT; CDR3aa: CASSLGDRGNSPLHF
d_gene: TRBD2; abundance: many; j_gene: TRBJ2-3; v_gene: TRBV5-1; CDR3nt: TGCGCCAGCAGCTCCGGACTAGCTGGGTGGGATACGCAGTATTTT; CDR3aa: CASSSGLAGWDTQYF
d_gene: TRBD1; abundance: .; j_gene: TRBJ1-2; v_gene: TRBV4-3; CDR3nt: TGCGCCAGCAGCCAAGAGGGCAGGGGGCCCGACCTTCATAACTATGGCTACACCTTC; CDR3aa: CASSQEGRGPDLHNYGYTF
d_gene: .; abundance: .; j_gene: TRBJ2-3; v_gene: TRBV5-1; CDR3nt: TGCGCCAGTAGCTCACGGTGGGGTGATACGCAGTATTTT; CDR3aa: CASSSRWGDTQYF
d_gene: .; abundance: many; j_gene: TRBJ2-1; v_gene: TRBV4-1; CDR3nt: TGCGCCAGCAGCTATCTGGGGAACAATGAGCAGTTCTTC; CDR3aa: CASSYLGNNEQFF
d_gene: .; abundance: .; j_gene: TRBJ2-7; v_gene: TRBV7-9; CDR3nt: TGTGCCAGCAGCTGGGGGGCCTCGGGCTCCTACGAGCAGTACTTC; CDR3aa: CASSWGASGSYEQYF
d_gene: TRBD1; abundance: .; j_gene: TRBJ1-4; v_gene: TRBV28; CDR3nt: TGTGCCAGCAGTTTATCGGGACAGTGGGAAAAACTGTTTTTT; CDR3aa: CASSLSGQWEKLFF
d_gene: TRBD1; abundance: many; j_gene: TRBJ1-1; v_gene: TRBV3-1; CDR3nt: TGTGCCAGCAGCCAAGACAGGGGGTGTTGTGAAGCTTTCTTT; CDR3aa: CASSQDRGCCEAFF
d_gene: .; abundance: few; j_gene: TRBJ1-2; v_gene: TRBV12-3/TRBV12-4; CDR3nt: TGTGCCAGCAGTTATGACTATGGCTACACCTTC; CDR3aa: CASSYDYGYTF
d_gene: TRBD2; abundance: .; j_gene: TRBJ2-5; v_gene: TRBV3-1; CDR3nt: TGTGCCAGCAGCCAAACCGGGCGGGGGGGTTTGGAGACCCAGTACTTC; CDR3aa: CASSQTGRGGLETQYF